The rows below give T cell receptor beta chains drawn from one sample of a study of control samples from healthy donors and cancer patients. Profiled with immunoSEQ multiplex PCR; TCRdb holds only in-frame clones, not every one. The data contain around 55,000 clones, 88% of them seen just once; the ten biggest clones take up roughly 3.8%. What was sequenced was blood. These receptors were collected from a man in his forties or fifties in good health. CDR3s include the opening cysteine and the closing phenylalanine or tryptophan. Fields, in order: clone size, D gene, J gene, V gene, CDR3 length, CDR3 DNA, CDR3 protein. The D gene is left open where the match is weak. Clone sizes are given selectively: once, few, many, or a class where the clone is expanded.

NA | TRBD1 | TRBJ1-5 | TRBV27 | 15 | TGTGCCAGCAGTCCGGGACAGGGGGCATATCAGCCCCAGCATTTT | CASSPGQGAYQPQHF
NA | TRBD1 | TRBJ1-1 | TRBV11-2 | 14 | TGTGCCAGCAGCCGACAGGGCATGAACACTGAAGCTTTCTTT | CASSRQGMNTEAFF
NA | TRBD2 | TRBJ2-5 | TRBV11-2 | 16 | TGTGCCAGCAGCTTCCAACTAGCGGGAGGATTAGAGACCCAGTACTTC | CASSFQLAGGLETQYF
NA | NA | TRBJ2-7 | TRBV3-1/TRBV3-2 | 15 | TGTGCCAGCAGCCAAGGTTCTAGCGTTTCCTACGAGCAGTACTTC | CASSQGSSVSYEQYF
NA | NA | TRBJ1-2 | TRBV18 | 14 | TGTGCCAGCTCACCAGGTCGACACTCGGAGGGCTACACCTTC | CASSPGRHSEGYTF
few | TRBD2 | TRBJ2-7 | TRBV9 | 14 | TGTGCCAGCAGCGCGGGACTAGCGGGCGGGGAGCAGTACTTC | CASSAGLAGGEQYF
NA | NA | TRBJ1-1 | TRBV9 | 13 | TGTGCCAGCAGCGTAGAGGGGAACACTGAAGCTTTCTTT | CASSVEGNTEAFF
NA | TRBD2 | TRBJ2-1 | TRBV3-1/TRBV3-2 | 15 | TGTGCCAGCACCCCAAGCGGGAGCTCCTACAATGAGCAGTTCTTC | CASTPSGSSYNEQFF
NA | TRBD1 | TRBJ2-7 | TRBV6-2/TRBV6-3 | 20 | TGTGCCAGCAGTTCACCTACGGGACAGGGGGCGCGGGGGACTCCCGTCGAGCAGTACTTC | CASSSPTGQGARGTPVEQYF
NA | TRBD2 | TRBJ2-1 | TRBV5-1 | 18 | TGCGCCAGCAGCTTGGGGACTAGCGGGAGGAGGCTGGGAAATGAGCAGTTCTTC | CASSLGTSGRRLGNEQFF
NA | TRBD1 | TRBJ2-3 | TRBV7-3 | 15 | TGTGCCAGCAGCTTGGACAGGGGGTTCACAGATACGCAGTATTTT | CASSLDRGFTDTQYF
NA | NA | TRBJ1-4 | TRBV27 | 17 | TGTGCCAGCAGTTTCACCGTCGGCGGGGTCCTTGGTGAAAAACTGTTTTTT | CASSFTVGGVLGEKLFF
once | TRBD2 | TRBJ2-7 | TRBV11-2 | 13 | TGTGCCAGCAGCTTAGCGGGAGGGGACGAGCAGTACTTC | CASSLAGGDEQYF